The rows below give T cell receptor beta chains drawn from one sample of a study of CD8 T cells in Susac syndrome. Each CDR3 protein is one row after TCRdb ran MiXCR on the immunoSEQ multiplex PCR reads. The sample records about 400,000 distinct CDR3 sequences, more than 80% being singletons. Specimen: CD8+ T cells from PBMCs. The receptors here all came from a human donor with multiple sclerosis. Each CDR3 is given with its conserved first and last residue. The D gene is left open where the match is weak. Part of the rows lack a size; the others show once, few, many or a class for expanded clones.

V gene: TRBV11-2
clone size: .
D gene: TRBD1
J gene: TRBJ1-1
CDR3 DNA: TGTGCCAGCAGCCCTACCACAGGGGGCTGGACTGAAGCTTTCTTT
CDR3 protein: CASSPTTGGWTEAFF

V gene: TRBV7-9
clone size: .
D gene: .
J gene: TRBJ2-1
CDR3 DNA: TGTGCCAGCAGCTTAGATCCCGCACCTGTCAATGAGCAGTTCTTC
CDR3 protein: CASSLDPAPVNEQFF

V gene: TRBV6-6
clone size: .
D gene: TRBD2
J gene: TRBJ2-2
CDR3 DNA: TGTGCCAGCAAGGGACGGGAGGAAGCCGGGGAGCTGTTTTTT
CDR3 protein: CASKGREEAGELFF

V gene: TRBV6-1
clone size: .
D gene: TRBD1
J gene: TRBJ1-4
CDR3 DNA: TGTGCCAGCAGGCTCGACAGGGAAGACCGCGATAATGAAAAACTGTTTTTT
CDR3 protein: CASRLDREDRDNEKLFF

V gene: TRBV5-1
clone size: .
D gene: .
J gene: TRBJ2-7
CDR3 DNA: TGCGCCAGCAGAGGCGAGGGCTCCTCCTACGAGCAGTACTTC
CDR3 protein: CASRGEGSSYEQYF

V gene: TRBV2
clone size: .
D gene: .
J gene: TRBJ1-5
CDR3 DNA: TGTGCCAGCAGTGAAGGTTTAGGCGGACATAATCAGCCCCAGCATTTT
CDR3 protein: CASSEGLGGHNQPQHF

V gene: TRBV4-1
clone size: .
D gene: .
J gene: TRBJ2-7
CDR3 DNA: TGCGCCAGCCAGCCGGACCGGACGGTGTGGAACGAGCAGTACTTC
CDR3 protein: CASQPDRTVWNEQYF

V gene: TRBV4-1
clone size: .
D gene: .
J gene: TRBJ2-7
CDR3 DNA: TGCGCCAGCAGCCAAGACGGTATAGGGGCCTACGAGCAGTACTTC
CDR3 protein: CASSQDGIGAYEQYF

V gene: TRBV19
clone size: .
D gene: TRBD1
J gene: TRBJ1-5
CDR3 DNA: TGTGCCAGTAGTATAGGGGGACAGGTATTCAATCAGCCCCAGCATTTT
CDR3 protein: CASSIGGQVFNQPQHF

V gene: TRBV7-9
clone size: few
D gene: .
J gene: TRBJ2-1
CDR3 DNA: TGTGCCAGCAGTTTAGCCTCCTACAATGAGCAGTTCTTC
CDR3 protein: CASSLASYNEQFF

V gene: TRBV25-1
clone size: .
D gene: TRBD2
J gene: TRBJ2-4
CDR3 DNA: TGTGCCACTTCCAAATTTCTAGCGGGGAAAAACATTCAGTACTTC
CDR3 protein: CATSKFLAGKNIQYF

V gene: TRBV24-1
clone size: .
D gene: .
J gene: TRBJ2-3
CDR3 DNA: TGTGCCACCCAGGTGGACCGAAGCACAGATACGCAGTATTTT
CDR3 protein: CATQVDRSTDTQYF

V gene: TRBV30
clone size: .
D gene: TRBD2
J gene: TRBJ2-3
CDR3 DNA: TGTGCCTGGACCGAAGCGGGAGGGTTAGCGCAGTATTTT
CDR3 protein: CAWTEAGGLAQYF

V gene: TRBV29-1
clone size: .
D gene: .
J gene: TRBJ1-2
CDR3 DNA: TGCAGCGTTACCCCCGCGGTAGAAGGGGGCTATGGCTACACCTTC
CDR3 protein: CSVTPAVEGGYGYTF

V gene: TRBV9
clone size: .
D gene: .
J gene: TRBJ1-2
CDR3 DNA: TGTGCCAGCAGGGGAGGAGGCTACACCTTC
CDR3 protein: CASRGGGYTF

V gene: TRBV4-2
clone size: .
D gene: TRBD2
J gene: TRBJ2-1
CDR3 DNA: TGTGCCAGCAGCCAAGATGGGGCGGGAGTTGTGAGTGAGCAGTTCTTC
CDR3 protein: CASSQDGAGVVSEQFF

V gene: TRBV18
clone size: few
D gene: .
J gene: TRBJ1-5
CDR3 DNA: TGTGCCAGCTCACCACCGGTTGAGAGCCCTTATCAGCCCCAGCATTTT
CDR3 protein: CASSPPVESPYQPQHF

V gene: TRBV20-1
clone size: .
D gene: TRBD2
J gene: TRBJ2-1
CDR3 DNA: TGCAGTGCTAGAGACATCGGGGGAGGGCCTCGGGATGAGCAGTTCTTC
CDR3 protein: CSARDIGGGPRDEQFF

V gene: TRBV11-2
clone size: .
D gene: .
J gene: TRBJ2-4
CDR3 DNA: TGTGCCAGCAGCTCCCAGGACGTGGAGTGGACCAAAAACATTCAGTACTTC
CDR3 protein: CASSSQDVEWTKNIQYF

V gene: TRBV28
clone size: .
D gene: .
J gene: TRBJ1-2
CDR3 DNA: TGTGCCAGCAGTTCGTATAACTATGGCTACACCTTC
CDR3 protein: CASSSYNYGYTF

V gene: TRBV6-5
clone size: .
D gene: TRBD1
J gene: TRBJ2-1
CDR3 DNA: TGTGCCAGCAGTAAGCGACAGGGGGCAAGGGAGCAGTTCTTC
CDR3 protein: CASSKRQGAREQFF

V gene: TRBV7-6
clone size: .
D gene: .
J gene: TRBJ1-2
CDR3 DNA: TGTGCCAGCAGCTTACGGCACCCCACAGGGCCAAACTATGGCTACACCTTC
CDR3 protein: CASSLRHPTGPNYGYTF

V gene: TRBV7-2
clone size: .
D gene: TRBD2
J gene: TRBJ2-3
CDR3 DNA: TGTGCCAGCAGCTTTTCGGGGGGACTGGGCACAGATACGCAGTATTTT
CDR3 protein: CASSFSGGLGTDTQYF

V gene: TRBV3-1
clone size: .
D gene: .
J gene: TRBJ1-2
CDR3 DNA: TGTGCCAGCAGCCAGGGAACAGCCTTAAACTATGGCTACACCTTC
CDR3 protein: CASSQGTALNYGYTF

V gene: TRBV4-1
clone size: .
D gene: .
J gene: TRBJ1-5
CDR3 DNA: TGCGCCAGCAGCCAAGATCCTGGACAGCGGGGCGGTCAGCCCCAGCATTTT
CDR3 protein: CASSQDPGQRGGQPQHF

V gene: TRBV27
clone size: .
D gene: TRBD1
J gene: TRBJ2-1
CDR3 DNA: TGTGCCAGCAGCCGGGGACAGGGACCTTACAATGAGCAGTTCTTC
CDR3 protein: CASSRGQGPYNEQFF